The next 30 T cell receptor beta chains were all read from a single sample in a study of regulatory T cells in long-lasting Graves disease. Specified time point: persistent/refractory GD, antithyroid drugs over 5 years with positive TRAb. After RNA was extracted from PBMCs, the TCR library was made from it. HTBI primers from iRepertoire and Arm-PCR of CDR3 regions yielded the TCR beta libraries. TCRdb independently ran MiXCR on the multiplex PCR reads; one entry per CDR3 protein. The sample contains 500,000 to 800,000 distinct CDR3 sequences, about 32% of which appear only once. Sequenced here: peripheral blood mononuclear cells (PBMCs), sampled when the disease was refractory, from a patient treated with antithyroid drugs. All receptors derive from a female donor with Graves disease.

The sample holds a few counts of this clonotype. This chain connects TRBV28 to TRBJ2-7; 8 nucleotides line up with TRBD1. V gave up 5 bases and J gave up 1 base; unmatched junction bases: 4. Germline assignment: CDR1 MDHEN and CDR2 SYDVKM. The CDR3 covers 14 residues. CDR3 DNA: TGTGCCAGCAGTACTGGACAGGGTTCCTACGAGCAGTACTTC. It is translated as CASSTGQGSYEQYF.

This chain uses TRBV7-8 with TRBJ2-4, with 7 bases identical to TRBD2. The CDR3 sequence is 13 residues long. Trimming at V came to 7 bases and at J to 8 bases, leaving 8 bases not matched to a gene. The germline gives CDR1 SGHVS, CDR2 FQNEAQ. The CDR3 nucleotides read TGTGCCAGCAAAAAGGGAGGGACGGACATTCAGTACTTC. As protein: CASKKGGTDIQYF. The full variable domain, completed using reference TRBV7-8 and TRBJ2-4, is GAGVSQSPRYKVAKRGQDVALRCDPISGHVSLFWYQQALGQGPEFLTYFQNEAQLDKSGLPSDRFFAERPEGSVSTLKIQRTQQEDSAVYLCASKKGGTDIQYFGAGTRLSVL.

The DNA for the CDR3 is TGTGCCAGCAGCGTAAGGACTAGCGGGAGCGAGCAGTACTTC. As protein: CASSVRTSGSEQYF. The rearrangement links TRBV9 to TRBJ2-7, with 13 bases aligning to TRBD2. V was pared by 1 base and J by 6 bases, with 1 base of the junction left unmatched. The CDR3 is 14 residues long. Germline V gives CDR1 SGDLS, CDR2 YYNGEE.

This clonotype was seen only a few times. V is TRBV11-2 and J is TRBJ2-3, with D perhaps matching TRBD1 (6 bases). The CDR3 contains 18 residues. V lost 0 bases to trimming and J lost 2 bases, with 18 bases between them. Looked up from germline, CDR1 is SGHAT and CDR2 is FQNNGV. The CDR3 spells CASSLDTQTGTDTDTQYF. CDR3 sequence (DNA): TGTGCCAGCAGCTTAGATACCCAGACAGGTACTGACACAGATACGCAGTATTTT. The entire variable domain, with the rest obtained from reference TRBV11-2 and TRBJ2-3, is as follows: EAGVAQSPRYKIIEKRQSVAFWCNPISGHATLYWYQQILGQGPKLLIQFQNNGVVDDSQLPKDRFSAERLKGVDSTLKIQPAKLEDSAVYLCASSLDTQTGTDTDTQYFGPGTRLTVL.

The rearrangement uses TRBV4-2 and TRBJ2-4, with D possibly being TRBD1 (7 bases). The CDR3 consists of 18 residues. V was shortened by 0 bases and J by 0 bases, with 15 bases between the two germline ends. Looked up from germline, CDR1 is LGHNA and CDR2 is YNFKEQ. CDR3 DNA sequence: TGTGCCAGCAGCCAAGATGGAGCAGGGGGGTTAGCCAAAAACATTCAGTACTTC. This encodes CASSQDGAGGLAKNIQYF.

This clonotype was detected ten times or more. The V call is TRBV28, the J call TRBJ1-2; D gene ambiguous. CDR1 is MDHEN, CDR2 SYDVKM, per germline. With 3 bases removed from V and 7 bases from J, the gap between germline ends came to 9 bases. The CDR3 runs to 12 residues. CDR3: CASSFEWGGYTF. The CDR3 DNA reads TGTGCCAGCAGTTTCGAGTGGGGTGGCTACACCTTC.

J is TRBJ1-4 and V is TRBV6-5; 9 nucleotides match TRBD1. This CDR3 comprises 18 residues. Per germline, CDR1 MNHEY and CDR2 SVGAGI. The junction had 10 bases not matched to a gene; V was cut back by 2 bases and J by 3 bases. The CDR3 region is CASSYRGWGQGPNEKLFF. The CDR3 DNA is TGTGCCAGCAGTTACAGGGGATGGGGACAGGGACCTAATGAAAAACTGTTTTTT.

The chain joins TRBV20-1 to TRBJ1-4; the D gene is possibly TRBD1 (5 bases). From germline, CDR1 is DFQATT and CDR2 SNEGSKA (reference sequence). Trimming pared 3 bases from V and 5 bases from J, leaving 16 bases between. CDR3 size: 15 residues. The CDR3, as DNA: TGCAGTGCTAGTACGCAGGGTGGCATCAATGAAAAACTGTTTTTT. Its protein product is CSASTQGGINEKLFF.

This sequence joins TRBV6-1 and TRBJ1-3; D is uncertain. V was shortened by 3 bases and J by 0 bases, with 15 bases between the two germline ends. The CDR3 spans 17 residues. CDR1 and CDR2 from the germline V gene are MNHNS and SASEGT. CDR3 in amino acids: CASSDRSPVNSGNTIYF. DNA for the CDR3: TGTGCCAGCAGTGACCGATCCCCAGTCAACTCTGGAAACACCATATATTTT.

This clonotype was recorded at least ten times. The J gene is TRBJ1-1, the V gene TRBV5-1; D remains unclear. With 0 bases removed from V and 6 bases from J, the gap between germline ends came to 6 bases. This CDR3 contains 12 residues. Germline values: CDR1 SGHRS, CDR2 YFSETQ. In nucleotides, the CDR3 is TGCGCCAGCAGCTTGGGTGCGGCTGAAGCTTTCTTT. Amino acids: CASSLGAAEAFF.

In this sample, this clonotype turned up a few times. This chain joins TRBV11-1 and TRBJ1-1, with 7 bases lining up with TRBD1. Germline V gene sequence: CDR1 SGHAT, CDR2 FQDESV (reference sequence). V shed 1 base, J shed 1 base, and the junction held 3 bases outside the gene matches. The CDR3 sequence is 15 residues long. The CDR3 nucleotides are TGTGCCAGCAGCTTAGGGGACAGCCGGAACACTGAAGCTTTCTTT. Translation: CASSLGDSRNTEAFF.

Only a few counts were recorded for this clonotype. The CDR3 DNA is TGTGCCAGCAGTGCCGGGACTTTTAATGAAAAACTGTTTTTT. Translated, it gives CASSAGTFNEKLFF. The chain links TRBV2 to TRBJ1-4; a weak D match, TRBD1 (5 bases). The germline gives CDR1 SNHLY, CDR2 FYNNEI. This CDR3 contains 14 residues. Trimming removed 4 bases at V and 4 bases at J, with 10 bases between.

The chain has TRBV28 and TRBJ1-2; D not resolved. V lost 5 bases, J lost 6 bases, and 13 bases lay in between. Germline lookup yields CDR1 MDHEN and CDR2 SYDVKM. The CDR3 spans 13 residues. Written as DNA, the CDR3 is TGTGCCAGCAGTCCTCCCCGGGGAAATGGCTACACCTTC. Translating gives CASSPPRGNGYTF.

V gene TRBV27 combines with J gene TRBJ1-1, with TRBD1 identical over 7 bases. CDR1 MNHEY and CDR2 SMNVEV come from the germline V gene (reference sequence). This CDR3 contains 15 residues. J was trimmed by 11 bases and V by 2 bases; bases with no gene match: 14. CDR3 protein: CASSLIGQGEVRAFF. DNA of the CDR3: TGTGCCAGCAGTTTAATAGGTCAGGGGGAAGTAAGGGCTTTCTTT.

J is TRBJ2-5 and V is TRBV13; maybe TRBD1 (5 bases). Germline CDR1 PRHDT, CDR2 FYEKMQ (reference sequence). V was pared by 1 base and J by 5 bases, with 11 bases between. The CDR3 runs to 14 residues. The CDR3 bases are TGTGCCAGCAGCTTAGAACAGGCCAAGGAGACCCAGTACTTC. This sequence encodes CASSLEQAKETQYF.

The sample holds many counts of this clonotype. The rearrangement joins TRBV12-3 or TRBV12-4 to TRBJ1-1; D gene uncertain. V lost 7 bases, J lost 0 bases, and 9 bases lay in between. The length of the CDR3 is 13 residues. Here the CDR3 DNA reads TGTGCCAGCACCCCAGTCCTGAACACTGAAGCTTTCTTT. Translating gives CASTPVLNTEAFF.

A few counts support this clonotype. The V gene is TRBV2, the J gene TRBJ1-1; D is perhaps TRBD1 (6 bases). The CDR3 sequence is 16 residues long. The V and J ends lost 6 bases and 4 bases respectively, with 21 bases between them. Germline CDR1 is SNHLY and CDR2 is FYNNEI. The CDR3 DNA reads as TGTGCCAGCAGAGGCAGGGGCGTTGTCTCGAGCACTGAAGCTTTCTTT. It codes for CASRGRGVVSSTEAFF. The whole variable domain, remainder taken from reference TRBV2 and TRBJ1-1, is EPEVTQTPSHQVTQMGQEVILRCVPISNHLYFYWYRQILGQKVEFLVSFYNNEISEKSEIFDDQFSVERPDGSNFTLKIRSTKLEDSAMYFCASRGRGVVSSTEAFFGQGTRLTVV.

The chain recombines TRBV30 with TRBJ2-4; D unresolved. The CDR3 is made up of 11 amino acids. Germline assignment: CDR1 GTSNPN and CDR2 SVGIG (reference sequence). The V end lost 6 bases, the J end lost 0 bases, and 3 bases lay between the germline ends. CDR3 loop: CACLAKNIQYF. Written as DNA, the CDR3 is TGTGCCTGTTTAGCCAAAAACATTCAGTACTTC.

CDR3 bases: TGTGCCAGCAGTTACTCGATTGGAGGGAACTATGGCTACACCTTC. It codes for CASSYSIGGNYGYTF. The chain links TRBV6-2 or TRBV6-3 to TRBJ1-2; D is unclear. This CDR3 spans 15 amino acids. Trimming left V 0 bases short and J 2 bases short, with 10 bases between. The germline gives CDR1 MNHEY, CDR2 SVGEGT.

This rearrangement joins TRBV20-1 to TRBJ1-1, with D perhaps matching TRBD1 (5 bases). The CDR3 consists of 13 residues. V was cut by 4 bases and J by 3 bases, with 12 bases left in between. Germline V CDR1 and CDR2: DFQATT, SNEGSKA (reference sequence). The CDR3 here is CSAIPSGDTEAFF. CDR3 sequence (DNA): TGCAGTGCTATTCCATCGGGGGACACTGAAGCTTTCTTT.

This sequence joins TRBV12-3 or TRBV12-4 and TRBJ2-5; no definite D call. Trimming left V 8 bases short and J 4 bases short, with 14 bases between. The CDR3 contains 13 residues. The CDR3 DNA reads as TGTGCCAGCCGAGTGGGGAACGGAGAGACCCAGTACTTC. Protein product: CASRVGNGETQYF.

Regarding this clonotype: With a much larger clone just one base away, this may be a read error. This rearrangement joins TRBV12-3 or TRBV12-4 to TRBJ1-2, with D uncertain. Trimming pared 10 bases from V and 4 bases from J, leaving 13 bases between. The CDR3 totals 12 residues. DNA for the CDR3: TGTGCCACCTCGCCCGACTTCTATGGCTACACCTTC. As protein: CATSPDFYGYTF.

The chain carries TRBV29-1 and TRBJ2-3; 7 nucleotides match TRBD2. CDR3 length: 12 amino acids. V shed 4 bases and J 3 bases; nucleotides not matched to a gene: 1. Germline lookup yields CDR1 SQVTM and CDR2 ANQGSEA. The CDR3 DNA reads TGCAGCGTTGCGGGAGGTACAGATACGCAGTATTTT. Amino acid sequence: CSVAGGTDTQYF.

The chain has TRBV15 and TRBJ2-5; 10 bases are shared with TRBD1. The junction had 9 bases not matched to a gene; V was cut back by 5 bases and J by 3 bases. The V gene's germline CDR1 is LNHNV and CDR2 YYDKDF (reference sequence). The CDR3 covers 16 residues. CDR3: CATSGGTGDIEETQYF. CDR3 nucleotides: TGTGCCACCAGCGGGGGGACAGGGGATATTGAAGAGACCCAGTACTTC.

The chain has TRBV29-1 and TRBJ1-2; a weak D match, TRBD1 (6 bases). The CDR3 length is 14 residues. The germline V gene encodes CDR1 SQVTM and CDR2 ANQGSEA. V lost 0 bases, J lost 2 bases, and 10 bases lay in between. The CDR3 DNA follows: TGCAGCGTTGAAGAGCAGGGGCGAAACTATGGCTACACCTTC. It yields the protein CSVEEQGRNYGYTF.

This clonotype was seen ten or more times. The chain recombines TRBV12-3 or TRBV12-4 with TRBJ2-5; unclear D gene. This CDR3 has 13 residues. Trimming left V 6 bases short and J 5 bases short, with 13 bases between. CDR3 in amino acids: CASRPNFGETQYF. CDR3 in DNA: TGTGCCAGCAGGCCGAACTTCGGGGAGACCCAGTACTTC.

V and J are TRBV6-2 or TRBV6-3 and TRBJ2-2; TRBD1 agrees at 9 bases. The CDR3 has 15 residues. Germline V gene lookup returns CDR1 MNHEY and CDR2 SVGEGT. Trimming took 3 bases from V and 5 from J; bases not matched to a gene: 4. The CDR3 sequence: CASSYTGGLTGELFF. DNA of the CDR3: TGTGCCAGCAGTTATACAGGGGGCCTGACCGGGGAGCTGTTTTTT.

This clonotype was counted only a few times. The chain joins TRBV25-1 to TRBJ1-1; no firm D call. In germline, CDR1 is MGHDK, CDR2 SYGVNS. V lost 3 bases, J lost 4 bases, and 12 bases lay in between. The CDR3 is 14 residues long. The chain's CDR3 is CASSEEVGGTEAFF. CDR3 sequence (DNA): TGTGCCAGCAGTGAGGAGGTGGGCGGCACTGAAGCTTTCTTT.

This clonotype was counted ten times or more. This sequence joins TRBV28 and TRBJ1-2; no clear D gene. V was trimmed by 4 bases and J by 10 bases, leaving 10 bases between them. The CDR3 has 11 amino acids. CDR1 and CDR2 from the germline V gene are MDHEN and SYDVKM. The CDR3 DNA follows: TGTGCCAGCAGTTCTGACCGGGACTACACCTTC. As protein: CASSSDRDYTF.

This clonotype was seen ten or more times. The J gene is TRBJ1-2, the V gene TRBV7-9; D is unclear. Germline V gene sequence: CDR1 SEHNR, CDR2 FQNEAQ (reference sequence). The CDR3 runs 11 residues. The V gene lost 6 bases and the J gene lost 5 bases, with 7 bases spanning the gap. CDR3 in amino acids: CASSAGYGYTF. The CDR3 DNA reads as TGTGCCAGCAGTGCAGGATATGGCTACACCTTC.